These T cell receptor beta chains were read from a single sample in a study of T cell responses to AZD1222 COVID-19 vaccine. Assay: immunoSEQ multiplex PCR; the TCRdb copy retains only in-frame clones and omits some. The profile shows about 150,000 clones, 75% to 90% of them singletons. The sequences come from peripheral blood, collected after recovery from COVID-19. The receptor set was obtained from an adult who had recovered from COVID-19. The CDR3 runs from the conserved cysteine through the conserved F or W. The D gene is left open where the match is weak. Clone size is given for some rows only: seen once, a few or many times, or a class if the clone is expanded.

TRBD1	TRBV19	few	TRBJ2-7	14	CASSTGTGTYEQYF	TGTGCCAGTAGTACCGGGACAGGTACCTACGAGCAGTACTTC
.	TRBV9	.	TRBJ1-4	16	CASSGTNGARDEKLFF	TGTGCCAGCAGCGGGACCAACGGGGCCAGGGATGAAAAACTGTTTTTT
.	TRBV5-8	.	TRBJ1-1	14	CASSLTALDTEAFF	TGTGCCAGCAGCTTGACAGCCCTGGACACTGAAGCTTTCTTT
.	TRBV9	.	TRBJ2-7	13	CASSATGDGEQYF	TGTGCCAGCAGCGCGACAGGTGACGGGGAGCAGTACTTC
TRBD1	TRBV11-2	.	TRBJ1-6	18	CASSLGDRAIRRNSPLHF	TGTGCCAGCAGCTTAGGGGACAGGGCCATCCGGCGTAATTCACCCCTCCACTTT
.	TRBV19	once	TRBJ1-6	12	CASSFHNSPLHF	TGTGCCAGTAGTTTCCATAATTCACCCCTCCACTTT
.	TRBV4-3	.	TRBJ1-2	15	CASSQDRSALYGYTF	TGCGCCAGCAGCCAAGATCGGTCAGCACTATATGGCTACACCTTC
.	TRBV10-3	.	TRBJ2-6	15	CAISDAGTGANVLTF	TGTGCCATCAGTGACGCCGGGACCGGGGCCAACGTCCTGACTTTC
TRBD1	TRBV5-6	.	TRBJ1-2	13	CASSTGQVRGYTF	TGTGCCAGCAGCACCGGACAGGTCAGGGGCTACACCTTC
.	TRBV7-2	.	TRBJ2-1	15	CASSPREKTYNEQFF	TGTGCCAGCAGCCCCCGGGAGAAGACCTACAATGAGCAGTTCTTC
TRBD1	TRBV19	.	TRBJ2-1	17	CASSTLLGQGVRNEQFF	TGTGCCAGTAGTACCCTACTTGGACAGGGGGTTCGTAATGAGCAGTTCTTC
TRBD2	TRBV9	.	TRBJ2-1	17	CASSVMGLGSLVDEQFF	TGTGCCAGCAGCGTAATGGGACTAGGTTCTCTCGTCGATGAGCAGTTCTTC
TRBD1	TRBV7-2	once	TRBJ2-1	15	CASSLTGATYNEQFF	TGTGCCAGCAGCCTTACAGGGGCCACCTACAATGAGCAGTTCTTC
TRBD1	TRBV9	.	TRBJ2-7	14	CASSVGGGPYEQYF	TGTGCCAGCAGCGTAGGAGGGGGCCCCTACGAGCAGTACTTC
TRBD2	TRBV6-1	.	TRBJ2-1	14	CASSEREGQYEQFF	TGTGCCAGCAGTGAGCGGGAGGGCCAATATGAGCAGTTCTTC
.	TRBV28	.	TRBJ2-5	16	CASRPDQGSGQETQYF	TGTGCCAGCAGACCAGACCAGGGAAGTGGTCAAGAGACCCAGTACTTC
TRBD1	TRBV7-9	once	TRBJ1-2	18	CASSLAGQGSGWNYGYTF	TGTGCCAGCAGCTTAGCTGGACAGGGATCGGGTTGGAACTATGGCTACACCTTC
.	TRBV23-1	.	TRBJ2-7	14	CASGSQGIPHEQYF	TGCGCCAGCGGGAGCCAGGGGATCCCCCACGAGCAGTACTTC
.	TRBV7-3	.	TRBJ2-1	15	CASSPGIGSYNEQFF	TGTGCCAGCAGCCCCGGTATTGGTTCCTACAATGAGCAGTTCTTC
.	TRBV23-1	.	TRBJ2-2	15	CASSQKGANTGELFF	TGCGCCAGCAGTCAAAAGGGGGCGAACACCGGGGAGCTGTTTTTT
.	TRBV2	.	TRBJ1-5	13	CASRGGLNQPQHF	TGTGCCAGCAGGGGGGGGCTAAACCAGCCCCAGCATTTT
TRBD2	TRBV7-2	.	TRBJ2-3	16	CASSRTSRYGTDTQYF	TGTGCCAGCAGCCGGACTAGCCGCTATGGCACAGATACGCAGTATTTT
TRBD1	TRBV6-1	.	TRBJ1-5	17	CASSEAALGGGLEPQHF	TGTGCCAGCAGTGAAGCTGCCCTCGGAGGGGGCCTTGAGCCCCAGCATTTT
TRBD1	TRBV27	.	TRBJ2-7	14	CASSDRVSSYEQYF	TGTGCCAGCAGTGACAGGGTATCAAGCTACGAGCAGTACTTC
TRBD2	TRBV13	.	TRBJ2-7	15	CASSFRGLAGDEQYF	TGTGCCAGCAGCTTCCGAGGACTAGCGGGAGACGAGCAGTACTTC
.	TRBV19	.	TRBJ2-3	14	CASSPGRFTDTQYF	TGTGCCAGTAGTCCGGGGCGATTCACAGATACGCAGTATTTT
.	TRBV24-1	.	TRBJ2-4	13	CATSGDNENIQYF	TGTGCCACCAGCGGGGACAATGAAAACATTCAGTACTTC
.	TRBV10-3	.	TRBJ2-3	14	CAISEPSVTDTQYF	TGTGCCATCAGTGAGCCTAGCGTCACAGATACGCAGTATTTT
.	TRBV19	.	TRBJ2-7	13	CASSPGGQQGRYF	TGTGCCAGTAGTCCCGGGGGGCAACAGGGGCGGTACTTC
.	TRBV3-1/TRBV3-2	.	TRBJ1-1	11	CASSHRKEAFF	TGTGCCAGCAGCCATCGAAAGGAAGCTTTCTTT
.	TRBV4-2	few	TRBJ1-6	20	CASSQDQGATLIGDDSPLHF	TGTGCCAGCAGCCAAGATCAAGGGGCGACTCTTATCGGGGATGATTCACCCCTCCACTTT
.	TRBV19	.	TRBJ2-2	15	CASSIGPRRTGELFF	TGTGCCAGTAGTATAGGGCCTCGGCGGACCGGGGAGCTGTTTTTT